Reported below is one TCR beta chain. Its specificity is unknown. Libraries were prepared by immunoSEQ multiplex PCR; TCRdb keeps only in-frame clonotypes and omits some of them. Of about 73,000 clones in the sample, about 78% were seen once. Timing groups of about 4 and about 12 weeks for second doses were pooled. The sample belongs to a study of T cell responses to AZD1222 COVID-19 vaccine. Study findings and constraints: Repertoires were sampled only after the peak T cell response. Once two AZD1222 doses were given, Spike-specific TCR breadth and depth went up. CD4 TCRs covered the whole spike, strongest at regions 160-218 and 743-854.

The CDR3 is 14 amino acids. The V gene's germline CDR1 is SGDLS and CDR2 YYNGEE. V was shortened by 0 bases and J by 3 bases, with 6 bases between the two germline ends. The chain uses TRBV9 and TRBJ1-4; D remains unclear. Specimen: peripheral blood, collected 28 days after the second AZD1222 dose. This receptor was identified in an adult who received the AZD1222 COVID-19 vaccine. CDR3 bases: TGTGCCAGCAGCGTAGGGCCAGCTAATGAAAAACTGTTTTTT. It codes for CASSVGPANEKLFF.